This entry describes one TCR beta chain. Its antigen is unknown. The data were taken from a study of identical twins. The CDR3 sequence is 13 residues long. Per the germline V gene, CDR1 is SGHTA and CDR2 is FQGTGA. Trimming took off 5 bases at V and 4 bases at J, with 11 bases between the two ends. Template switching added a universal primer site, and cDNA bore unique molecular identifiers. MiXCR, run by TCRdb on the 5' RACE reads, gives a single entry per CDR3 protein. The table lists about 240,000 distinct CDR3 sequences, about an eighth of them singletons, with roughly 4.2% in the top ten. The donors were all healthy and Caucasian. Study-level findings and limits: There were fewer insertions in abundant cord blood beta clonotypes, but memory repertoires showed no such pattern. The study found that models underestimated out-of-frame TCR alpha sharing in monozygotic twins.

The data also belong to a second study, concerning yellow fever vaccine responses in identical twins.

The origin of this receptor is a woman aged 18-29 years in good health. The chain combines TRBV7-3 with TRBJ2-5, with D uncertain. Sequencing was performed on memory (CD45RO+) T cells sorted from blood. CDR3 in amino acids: CASSPAGRETQYF. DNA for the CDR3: TGTGCCAGCAGCCCGGCCGGGCGAGAGACCCAGTACTTC.